This TCR beta chain was captured by sequencing in a study of regulatory T cells in long-lasting Graves disease. Study-level information: Over-5-year antithyroid drug use with positive TSH receptor antibodies defined persistent Graves' disease in the study.

Concerning this clonotype: Antigen: not known.

The study, taken as a whole, reports: Sharing of public clonotypes was greater in persistent patients (2,741) than in new patients (around 880).

Time point indicated: persistent/refractory GD, antithyroid drugs over 5 years with positive TRAb. The TCR library was made from RNA that had been extracted from PBMCs in TRIzol. In building TCR beta libraries, iRepertoire HTBI primers were used together with Arm-PCR of CDR3 regions. TCRdb reprocessed the multiplex PCR reads via MiXCR and lists one record per CDR3 protein. Found here are around 430,000 distinct CDR3 sequences, about 20% of them singletons; the top ten hold about an eighth. Germline CDR1 and CDR2: SGHTA and FQGTGA. The V end was cut by 2 bases, the J end by 4 bases, with 12 bases between. The CDR3 totals 14 residues.

The gene calls are TRBV7-3 and TRBJ2-7; D possibly corresponds to TRBD1 (6 bases). The clonotype originates from a female donor with Graves disease. Sample: peripheral blood mononuclear cells (PBMCs), taken when the disease was refractory, from a patient treated with antithyroid drugs. DNA for the CDR3: TGTGCCAGCAGCTTATTTCCAGGGGAGTACGAGCAGTACTTC. Its translation: CASSLFPGEYEQYF.